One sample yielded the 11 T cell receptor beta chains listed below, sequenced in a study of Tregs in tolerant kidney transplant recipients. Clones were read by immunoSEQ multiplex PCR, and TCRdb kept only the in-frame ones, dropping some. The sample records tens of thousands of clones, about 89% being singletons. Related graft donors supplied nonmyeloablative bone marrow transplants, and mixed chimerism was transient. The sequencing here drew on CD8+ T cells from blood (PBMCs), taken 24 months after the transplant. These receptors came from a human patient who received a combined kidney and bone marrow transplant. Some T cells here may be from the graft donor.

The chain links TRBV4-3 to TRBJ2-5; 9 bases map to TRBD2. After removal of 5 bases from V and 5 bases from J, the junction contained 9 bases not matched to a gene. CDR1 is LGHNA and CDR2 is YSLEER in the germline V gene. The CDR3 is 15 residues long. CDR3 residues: CASSYQRGDGETQYF. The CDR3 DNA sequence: TGCGCCAGCAGCTATCAGCGGGGGGATGGGGAGACCCAGTACTTC.

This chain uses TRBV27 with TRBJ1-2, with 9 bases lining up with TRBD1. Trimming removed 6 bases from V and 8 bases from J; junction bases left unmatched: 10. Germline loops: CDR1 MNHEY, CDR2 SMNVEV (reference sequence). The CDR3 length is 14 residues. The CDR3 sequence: CASRRAGQGLGYTF. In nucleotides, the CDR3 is TGTGCCAGCAGACGCGCGGGACAGGGTCTCGGCTACACCTTC.

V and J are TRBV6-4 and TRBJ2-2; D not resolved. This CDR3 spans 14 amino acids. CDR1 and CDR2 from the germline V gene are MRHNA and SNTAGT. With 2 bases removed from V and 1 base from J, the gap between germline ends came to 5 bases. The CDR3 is CASSDTLNTGELFF. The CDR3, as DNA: TGTGCCAGCAGTGACACTTTGAACACCGGGGAGCTGTTTTTT.

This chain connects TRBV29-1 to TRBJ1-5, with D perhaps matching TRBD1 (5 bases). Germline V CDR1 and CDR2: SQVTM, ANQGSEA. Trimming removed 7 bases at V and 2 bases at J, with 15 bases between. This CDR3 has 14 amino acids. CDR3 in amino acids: CSAIQGGGNQPQHF. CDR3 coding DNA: TGCAGCGCGATTCAGGGTGGTGGCAATCAGCCCCAGCATTTT.

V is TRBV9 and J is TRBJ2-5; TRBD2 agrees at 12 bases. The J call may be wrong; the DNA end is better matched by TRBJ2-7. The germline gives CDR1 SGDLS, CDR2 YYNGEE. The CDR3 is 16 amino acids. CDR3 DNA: TGTGCCAGCAGCGTAGAACTAGCGGGAGGCCCCTACGAGCAGTACTTC. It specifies CASSVELAGGPYEQYF.

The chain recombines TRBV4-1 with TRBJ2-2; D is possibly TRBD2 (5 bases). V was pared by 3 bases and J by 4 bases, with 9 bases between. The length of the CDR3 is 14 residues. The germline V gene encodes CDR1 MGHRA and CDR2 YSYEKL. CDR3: CASSQPLGTGELFF. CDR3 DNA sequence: TGCGCCAGCAGCCAGCCACTAGGCACCGGGGAGCTGTTTTTT.

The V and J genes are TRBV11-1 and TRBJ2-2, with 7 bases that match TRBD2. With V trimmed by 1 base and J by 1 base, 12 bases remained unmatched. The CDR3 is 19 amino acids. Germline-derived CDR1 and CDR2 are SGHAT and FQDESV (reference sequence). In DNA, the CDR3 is TGTGCCAGCAGCTTAGAGCTAGCGGTCCAAACCCGGAACACCGGGGAGCTGTTTTTT. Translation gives CASSLELAVQTRNTGELFF.

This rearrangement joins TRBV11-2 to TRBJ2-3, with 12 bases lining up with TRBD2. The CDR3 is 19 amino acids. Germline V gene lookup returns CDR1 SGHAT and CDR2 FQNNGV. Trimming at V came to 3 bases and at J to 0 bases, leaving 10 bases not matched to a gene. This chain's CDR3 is CASSFIYPSGGASTDTQYF. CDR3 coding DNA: TGTGCCAGCAGCTTTATTTATCCTAGCGGGGGGGCAAGCACAGATACGCAGTATTTT.

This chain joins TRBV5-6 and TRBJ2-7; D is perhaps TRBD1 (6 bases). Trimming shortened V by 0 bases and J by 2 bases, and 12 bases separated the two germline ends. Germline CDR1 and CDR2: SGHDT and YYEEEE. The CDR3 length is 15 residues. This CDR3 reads CASSLEGQGTYEQYF. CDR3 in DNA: TGTGCCAGCAGCTTGGAAGGGCAGGGGACCTACGAGCAGTACTTC. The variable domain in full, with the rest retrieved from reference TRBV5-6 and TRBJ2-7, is DAGVTQSPTHLIKTRGQQVTLRCSPKSGHDTVSWYQQALGQGPQFIFQYYEEEERQRGNFPDRFSGHQFPNYSSELNVNALLLGDSALYLCASSLEGQGTYEQYFGPGTRLTVT.

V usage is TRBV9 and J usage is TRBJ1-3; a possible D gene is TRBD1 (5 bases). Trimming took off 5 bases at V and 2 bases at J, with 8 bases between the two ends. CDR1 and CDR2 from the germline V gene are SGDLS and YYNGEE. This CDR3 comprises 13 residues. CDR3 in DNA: TGTGCCAGCAGGCCGGGGGCTGGAAACACCATATATTTT. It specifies CASRPGAGNTIYF.

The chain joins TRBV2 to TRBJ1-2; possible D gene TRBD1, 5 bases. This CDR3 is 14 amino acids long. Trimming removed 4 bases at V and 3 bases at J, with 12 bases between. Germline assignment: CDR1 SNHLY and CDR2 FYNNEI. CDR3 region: CASSGQGSYYGYTF. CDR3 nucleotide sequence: TGTGCCAGCAGTGGGCAGGGTAGTTACTATGGCTACACCTTC.